The 7 T cell receptor beta chains reported below all come from one sample, sequenced in a study of T cells after yellow fever vaccination. TCRdb itself ran the 5' RACE reads through MiXCR, one entry per CDR3 protein. The table records roughly 150,000 distinct CDR3 sequences, around 7% of them present only once. The sequenced sample was CD4+ T cells sorted from PBMCs, obtained about 5 days after the first yellow fever vaccination. All receptors come from a man aged 18 to 30 who received the YFV17D yellow fever vaccine.

This clonotype appeared many times. The chain joins TRBV29-1 to TRBJ2-3; the match to TRBD2 covers 7 bases. V shed 4 bases and J 0 bases; nucleotides not matched to a gene: 4. Per the germline V gene, CDR1 is SQVTM and CDR2 is ANQGSEA. The CDR3 covers 14 residues. The CDR3, as DNA: TGCAGCGTTGCCCTAGCGGCTAGCACAGATACGCAGTATTTT. It specifies CSVALAASTDTQYF.

This clonotype was counted only a few times. The chain joins TRBV4-3 to TRBJ2-4; D possibly corresponds to TRBD1 (5 bases). Between the trimmed V and J ends, which lost 4 bases and 0 bases, there was a span of 13 bases. CDR1 is LGHNA and CDR2 is YSLEER in the germline V gene. This CDR3 has 16 residues. The CDR3 spells CASSPRQTLAKNIQYF. In nucleotides, the CDR3 is TGCGCCAGCAGCCCCCGACAGACACTAGCCAAAAACATTCAGTACTTC.

This chain connects TRBV5-1 to TRBJ2-3, with 7 bases identical to TRBD1. Germline values: CDR1 SGHRS, CDR2 YFSETQ. The CDR3 is 15 residues long. V lost 4 bases and J lost 2; bases outside the gene matches: 7. The CDR3: CASSGGQVPTDTQYF. The CDR3 nucleotides read TGCGCCAGCAGCGGAGGACAGGTCCCCACAGATACGCAGTATTTT.

This clonotype has at least ten counts. The V gene is TRBV5-6, the J gene TRBJ2-7; D is ambiguous. Trimming took off 0 bases at V and 4 bases at J, with 5 bases between the two ends. The germline V gene has CDR1 SGHDT and CDR2 YYEEEE. This CDR3 is built from 12 residues. CDR3 loop: CASSLGQYEQYF. CDR3 sequence (DNA): TGTGCCAGCAGCTTGGGGCAGTACGAGCAGTACTTC.

In its sample, this clonotype was seen many times. V gene TRBV4-2 combines with J gene TRBJ2-7; no firm D call. V shed 4 bases and J shed 0 bases, with 16 bases lying between them. Looked up from germline, CDR1 is LGHNA and CDR2 is YNFKEQ. CDR3 length: 16 amino acids. CDR3 bases: TGTGCCAGCAGCCCTCTGCTGGGTACGGCCTCCTACGAGCAGTACTTC. It encodes CASSPLLGTASYEQYF.

This clonotype was observed many times. The CDR3 bases are TGCGCCAGCAGCGTGGACAGGGGTCACGGGGAGCTGTTTTTT. Translation: CASSVDRGHGELFF. The rearrangement uses TRBV5-1 and TRBJ2-2, with TRBD1 matching over 9 bases. V was pared by 4 bases and J by 7 bases, with 5 bases of the junction left unmatched. Germline V gene lookup returns CDR1 SGHRS and CDR2 YFSETQ. The CDR3 has 14 residues.

Ten or more counts support this clonotype. V and J are TRBV6-2 or TRBV6-3 and TRBJ2-7, with D uncertain. The CDR3 is made up of 12 amino acids. With 5 bases removed from V and 0 bases from J, the gap between germline ends came to 5 bases. Germline V gene lookup returns CDR1 MNHEY and CDR2 SVGEGT. CDR3 in amino acids: CASSQSSYEQYV. CDR3 nucleotides: TGTGCCAGCAGTCAGAGCTCCTACGAGCAGTACGTC.